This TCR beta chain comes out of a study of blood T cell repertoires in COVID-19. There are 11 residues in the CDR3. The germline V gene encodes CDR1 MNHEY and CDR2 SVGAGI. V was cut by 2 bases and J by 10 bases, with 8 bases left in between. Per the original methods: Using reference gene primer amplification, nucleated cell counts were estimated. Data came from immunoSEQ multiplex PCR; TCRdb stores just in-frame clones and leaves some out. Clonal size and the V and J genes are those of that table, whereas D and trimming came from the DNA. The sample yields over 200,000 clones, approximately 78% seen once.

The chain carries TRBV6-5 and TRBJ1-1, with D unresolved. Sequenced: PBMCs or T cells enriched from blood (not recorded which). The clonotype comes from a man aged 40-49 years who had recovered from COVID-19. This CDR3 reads CASSYPGGAFF. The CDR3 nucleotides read TGTGCCAGCAGTTACCCTGGAGGAGCTTTCTTT.